This is a list of T cell receptor beta chains from one sample in a study of T cell responses to AZD1222 COVID-19 vaccine. Sequencing was performed with immunoSEQ multiplex PCR; in TCRdb, only in-frame clones are kept and a portion is missing. The sample holds some 170,000 clones, roughly nine tenths seen once. The sequences come from peripheral blood, collected on day 0 of AZD1222 vaccination. The receptor source for this set is an adult in good health. The CDR3 runs from the conserved cysteine through the conserved F or W. Each record gives: CDR3 length, D gene, clone size, V gene, J gene, CDR3 protein, CDR3 DNA. A D gene is named only where the DNA matches it firmly. Some rows have no size entry. The others give once, few or many, or a class for an expanded clone.

length: 16; D: TRBD1; size: -; V: TRBV18; J: TRBJ2-2; CDR3: CASSPRTGSNTGELFF; DNA: TGTGCCAGCTCACCACGGACAGGGTCGAACACCGGGGAGCTGTTTTTT
length: 13; D: -; size: once; V: TRBV30; J: TRBJ1-1; CDR3: CAWNRETNTEAFF; DNA: TGTGCCTGGAATAGAGAGACGAACACTGAAGCTTTCTTT
length: 12; D: TRBD1; size: -; V: TRBV30; J: TRBJ1-2; CDR3: CAWSVPGGGYTF; DNA: TGTGCCTGGAGTGTCCCAGGGGGTGGCTACACCTTC
length: 15; D: TRBD1; size: few; V: TRBV6-5; J: TRBJ1-1; CDR3: CASRRDSQKNTEAFF; DNA: TGTGCCAGCAGGAGGGACAGCCAGAAAAACACTGAAGCTTTCTTT
length: 14; D: -; size: -; V: TRBV6-1; J: TRBJ1-1; CDR3: CASSEGGLNTEAFF; DNA: TGTGCCAGCAGTGAAGGGGGGCTGAACACTGAAGCTTTCTTT
length: 13; D: TRBD1; size: -; V: TRBV29-1; J: TRBJ1-4; CDR3: CSVRTGYNEKLFF; DNA: TGCAGCGTGAGGACAGGTTATAATGAAAAACTGTTTTTT
length: 14; D: -; size: -; V: TRBV3-1/TRBV3-2; J: TRBJ1-3; CDR3: CASSQGRTTNTIYF; DNA: TGTGCCAGCAGCCAAGGCAGGACGACAAACACCATATATTTT
length: 12; D: -; size: -; V: TRBV18; J: TRBJ2-7; CDR3: CASRRDDYEQYF; DNA: TGTGCCAGCCGCCGGGATGACTACGAGCAGTACTTC
length: 14; D: TRBD1; size: -; V: TRBV28; J: TRBJ1-5; CDR3: CASSQDRLEQPQHF; DNA: TGTGCCAGCAGCCAGGACAGGCTGGAGCAGCCCCAGCATTTT
length: 15; D: -; size: few; V: TRBV5-1; J: TRBJ2-1; CDR3: CASSLDFAAVPEQFF; DNA: TGCGCCAGCAGCTTGGATTTTGCGGCTGTCCCTGAGCAGTTCTTC
length: 16; D: -; size: -; V: TRBV6-1; J: TRBJ2-4; CDR3: CASSEAASIAKNIQYF; DNA: TGTGCCAGCAGTGAAGCGGCATCAATAGCCAAAAACATTCAGTACTTC